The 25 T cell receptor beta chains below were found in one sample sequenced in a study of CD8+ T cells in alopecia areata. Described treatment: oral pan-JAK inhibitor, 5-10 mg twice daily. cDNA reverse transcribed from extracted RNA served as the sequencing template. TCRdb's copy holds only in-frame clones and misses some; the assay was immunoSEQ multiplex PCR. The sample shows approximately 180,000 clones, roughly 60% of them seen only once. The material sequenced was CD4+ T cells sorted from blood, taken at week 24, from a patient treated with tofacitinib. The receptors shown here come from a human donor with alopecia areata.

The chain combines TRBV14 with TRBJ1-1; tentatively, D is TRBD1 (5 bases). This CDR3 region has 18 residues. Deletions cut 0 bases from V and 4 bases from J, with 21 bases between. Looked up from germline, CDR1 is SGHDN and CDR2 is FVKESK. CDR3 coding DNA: TGTGCCAGCAGCCAAGACAGGGCCCTAGGTAGGGGTCGCACTGAAGCTTTCTTT. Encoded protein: CASSQDRALGRGRTEAFF.

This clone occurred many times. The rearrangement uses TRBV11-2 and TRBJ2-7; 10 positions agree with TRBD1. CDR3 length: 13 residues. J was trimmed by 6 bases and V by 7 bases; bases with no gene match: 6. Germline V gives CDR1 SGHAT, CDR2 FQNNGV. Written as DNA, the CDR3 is TGTGCCAGCACCCTGGGACAGGGGCGCGAGCAGTACTTC. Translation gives CASTLGQGREQYF.

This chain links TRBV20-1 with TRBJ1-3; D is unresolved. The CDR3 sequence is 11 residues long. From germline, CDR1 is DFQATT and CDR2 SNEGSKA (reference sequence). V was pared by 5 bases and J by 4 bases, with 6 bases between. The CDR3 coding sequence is TGCAGTGCTTTTCAGGGAAACACCATATATTTT. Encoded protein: CSAFQGNTIYF.

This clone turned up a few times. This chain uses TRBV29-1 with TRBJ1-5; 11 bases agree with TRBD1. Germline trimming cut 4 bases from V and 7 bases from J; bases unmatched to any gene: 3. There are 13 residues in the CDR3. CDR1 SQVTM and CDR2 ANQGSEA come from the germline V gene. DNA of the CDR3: TGCAGCGTTGGGACAGGGGGCGAACAGCCCCAGCATTTT. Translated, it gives CSVGTGGEQPQHF.

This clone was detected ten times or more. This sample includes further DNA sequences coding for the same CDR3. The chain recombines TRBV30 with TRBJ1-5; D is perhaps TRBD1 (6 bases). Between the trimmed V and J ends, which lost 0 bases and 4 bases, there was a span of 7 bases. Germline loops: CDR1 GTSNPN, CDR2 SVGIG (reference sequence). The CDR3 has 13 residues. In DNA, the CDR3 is TGTGCCTGGAGTGTACAGGGAAATCAGCCCCAGCATTTT. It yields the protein CAWSVQGNQPQHF.

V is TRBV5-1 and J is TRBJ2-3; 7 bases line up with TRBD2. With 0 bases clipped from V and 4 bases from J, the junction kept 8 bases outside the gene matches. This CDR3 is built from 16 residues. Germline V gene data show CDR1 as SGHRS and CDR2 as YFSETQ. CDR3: CASSLGAGLSADTQYF. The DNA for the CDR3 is TGCGCCAGCAGCTTGGGAGCGGGGCTCTCGGCAGATACGCAGTATTTT.

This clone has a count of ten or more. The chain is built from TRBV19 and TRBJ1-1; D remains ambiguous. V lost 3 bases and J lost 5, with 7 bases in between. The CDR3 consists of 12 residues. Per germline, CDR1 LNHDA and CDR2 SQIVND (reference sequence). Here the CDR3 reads CASSMMGTEAFF. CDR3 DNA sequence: TGTGCCAGTAGTATGATGGGGACTGAAGCTTTCTTT.

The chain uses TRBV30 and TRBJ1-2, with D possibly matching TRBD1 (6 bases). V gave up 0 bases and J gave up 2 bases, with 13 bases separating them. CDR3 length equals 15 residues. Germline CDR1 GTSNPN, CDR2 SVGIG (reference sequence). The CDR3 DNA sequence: TGTGCCTGGAGTGTACGGCCAGGGGTAAACTATGGCTACACCTTC. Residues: CAWSVRPGVNYGYTF.

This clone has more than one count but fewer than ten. The CDR3 DNA follows: TGCAGCGTTGAAGACGCGGGGGGATACGAGCAGTACTTC. It codes for CSVEDAGGYEQYF. The genes are TRBV29-1 and TRBJ2-7, with 8 positions matching TRBD2. CDR1 and CDR2 (germline): SQVTM, ANQGSEA. The CDR3 length is 13 residues. The junction had 2 bases not matched to a gene; V was cut back by 0 bases and J by 4 bases.

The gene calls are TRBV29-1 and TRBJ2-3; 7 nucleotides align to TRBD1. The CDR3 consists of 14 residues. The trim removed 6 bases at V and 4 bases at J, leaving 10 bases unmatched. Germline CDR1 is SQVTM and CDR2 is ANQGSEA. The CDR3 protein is CSVLPTTGSDTQYF. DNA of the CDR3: TGCAGCGTCTTGCCGACGACAGGGTCAGATACGCAGTATTTT.

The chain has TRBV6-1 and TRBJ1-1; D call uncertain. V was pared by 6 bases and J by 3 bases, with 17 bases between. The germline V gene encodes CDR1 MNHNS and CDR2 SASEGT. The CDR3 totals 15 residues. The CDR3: CASRSLGGPHTEAFF. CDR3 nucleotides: TGTGCCAGCAGGTCGTTAGGAGGGCCGCACACTGAAGCTTTCTTT.

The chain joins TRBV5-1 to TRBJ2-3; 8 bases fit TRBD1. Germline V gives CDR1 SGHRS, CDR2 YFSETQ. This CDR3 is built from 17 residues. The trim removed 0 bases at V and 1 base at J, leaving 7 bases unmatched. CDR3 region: CASSLEAGGAGTDTQYF. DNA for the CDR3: TGCGCCAGCAGCTTGGAGGCAGGGGGCGCCGGCACAGATACGCAGTATTTT. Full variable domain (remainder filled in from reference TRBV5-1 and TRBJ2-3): KAGVTQTPRYLIKTRGQQVTLSCSPISGHRSVSWYQQTPGQGLQFLFEYFSETQRNKGNFPGRFSGRQFSNSRSEMNVSTLELGDSALYLCASSLEAGGAGTDTQYFGPGTRLTVL.

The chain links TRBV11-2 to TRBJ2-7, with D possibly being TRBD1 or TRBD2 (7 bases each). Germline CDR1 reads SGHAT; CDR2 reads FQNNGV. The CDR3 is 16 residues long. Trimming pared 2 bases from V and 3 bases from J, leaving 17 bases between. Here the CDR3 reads CASSLSLTGEGYEQYF. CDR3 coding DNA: TGTGCCAGCAGCTTATCCTTAACAGGGGAGGGCTACGAGCAGTACTTC.

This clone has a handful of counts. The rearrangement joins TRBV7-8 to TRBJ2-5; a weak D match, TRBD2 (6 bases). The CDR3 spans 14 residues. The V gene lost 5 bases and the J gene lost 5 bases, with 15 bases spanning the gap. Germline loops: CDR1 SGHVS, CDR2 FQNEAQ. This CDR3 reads CASSHIRDSETQYF. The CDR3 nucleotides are TGTGCCAGCAGCCATATCCGGGACTCGGAGACCCAGTACTTC.

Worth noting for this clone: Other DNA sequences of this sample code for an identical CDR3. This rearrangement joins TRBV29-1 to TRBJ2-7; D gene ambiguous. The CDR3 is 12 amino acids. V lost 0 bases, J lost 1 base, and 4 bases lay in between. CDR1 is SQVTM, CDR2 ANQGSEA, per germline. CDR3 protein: CSVEDLSYEQYF. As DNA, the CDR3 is TGCAGCGTTGAAGATTTGTCCTACGAGCAGTACTTC.

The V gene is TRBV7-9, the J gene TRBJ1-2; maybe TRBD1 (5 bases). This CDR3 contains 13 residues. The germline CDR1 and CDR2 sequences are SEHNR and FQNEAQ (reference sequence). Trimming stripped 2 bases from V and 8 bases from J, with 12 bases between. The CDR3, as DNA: TGTGCCAGCAGCTTAAAGAATACAGGAGGCTACACCTTC. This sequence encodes CASSLKNTGGYTF.

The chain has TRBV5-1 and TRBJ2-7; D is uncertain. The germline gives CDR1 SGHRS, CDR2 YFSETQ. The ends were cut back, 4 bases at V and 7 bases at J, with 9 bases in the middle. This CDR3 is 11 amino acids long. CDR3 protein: CASSPTWEQYF. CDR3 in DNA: TGCGCCAGCAGCCCAACCTGGGAGCAGTACTTC.

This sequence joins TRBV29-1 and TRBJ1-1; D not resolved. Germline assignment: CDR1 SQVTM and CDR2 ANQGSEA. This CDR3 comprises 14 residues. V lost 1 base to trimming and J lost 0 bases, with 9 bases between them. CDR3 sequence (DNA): TGCAGCGTTGAAGTCCCCACCATGAACACTGAAGCTTTCTTT. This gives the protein CSVEVPTMNTEAFF.

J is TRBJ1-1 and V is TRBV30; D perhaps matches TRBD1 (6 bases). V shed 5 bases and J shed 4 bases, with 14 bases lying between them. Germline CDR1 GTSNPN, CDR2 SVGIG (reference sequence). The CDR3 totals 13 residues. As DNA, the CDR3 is TGTGCCTGGTCATTTAGAGGGGGCACTGAAGCTTTCTTT. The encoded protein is CAWSFRGGTEAFF.

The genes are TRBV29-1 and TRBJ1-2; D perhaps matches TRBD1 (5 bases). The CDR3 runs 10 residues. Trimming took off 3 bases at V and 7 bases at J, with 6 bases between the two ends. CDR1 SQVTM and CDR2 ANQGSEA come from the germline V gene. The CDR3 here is CSVDRVGYTF. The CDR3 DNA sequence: TGCAGCGTTGACAGGGTTGGCTACACCTTC. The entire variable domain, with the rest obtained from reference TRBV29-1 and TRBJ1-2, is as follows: SAVISQKPSRDICQRGTSLTIQCQVDSQVTMMFWYRQQPGQSLTLIATANQGSEATYESGFVIDKFPISRPNLTFSTLTVSNMSPEDSSIYLCSVDRVGYTFGSGTRLTVV.

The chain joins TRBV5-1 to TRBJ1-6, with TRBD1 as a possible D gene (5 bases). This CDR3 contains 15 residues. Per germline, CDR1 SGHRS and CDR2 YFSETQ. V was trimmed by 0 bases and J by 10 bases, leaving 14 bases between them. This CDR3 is CASSLAEAGRSPLHF. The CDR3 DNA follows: TGCGCCAGCAGCTTGGCAGAGGCAGGGCGCTCACCCCTCCACTTT.

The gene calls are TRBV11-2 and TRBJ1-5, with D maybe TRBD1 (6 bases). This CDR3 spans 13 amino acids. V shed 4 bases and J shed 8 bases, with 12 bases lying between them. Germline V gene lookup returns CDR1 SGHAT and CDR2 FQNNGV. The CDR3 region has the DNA TGTGCCAGCAGCTCCCAGGGGAGGGAGCCCCAGCATTTT. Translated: CASSSQGREPQHF.

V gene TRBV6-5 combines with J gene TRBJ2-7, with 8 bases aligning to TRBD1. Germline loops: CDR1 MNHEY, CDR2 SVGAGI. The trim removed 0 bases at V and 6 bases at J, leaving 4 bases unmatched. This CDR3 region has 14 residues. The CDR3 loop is CASSYSDRVAEQYF. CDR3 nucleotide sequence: TGTGCCAGCAGTTACTCGGACAGGGTCGCCGAGCAGTACTTC.

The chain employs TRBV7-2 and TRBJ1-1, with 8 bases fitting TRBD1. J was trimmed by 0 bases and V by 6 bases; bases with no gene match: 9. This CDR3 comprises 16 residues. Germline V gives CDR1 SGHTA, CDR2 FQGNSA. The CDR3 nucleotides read TGTGCCAGCAGACGACAGGGGCGTAGAATGAACACTGAAGCTTTCTTT. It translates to CASRRQGRRMNTEAFF. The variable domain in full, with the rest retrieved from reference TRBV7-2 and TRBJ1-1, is GAGVSQSPSNKVTEKGKDVELRCDPISGHTALYWYRQSLGQGLEFLIYFQGNSAPDKSGLPSDRFSAERTGGSVSTLTIQRTQQEDSAVYLCASRRQGRRMNTEAFFGQGTRLTVV.

CDR3 in amino acids: CSVDPTGTTDTQYF. The CDR3 nucleotides are TGCAGCGTTGATCCTACAGGAACCACAGATACGCAGTATTTT. The chain uses TRBV29-1 and TRBJ2-3; TRBD1 is a possible D gene (5 bases). The CDR3 loop spans 14 amino acids. The V gene lost 3 bases and the J gene lost 2 bases, with 12 bases spanning the gap. The germline CDR1 and CDR2 sequences are SQVTM and ANQGSEA.